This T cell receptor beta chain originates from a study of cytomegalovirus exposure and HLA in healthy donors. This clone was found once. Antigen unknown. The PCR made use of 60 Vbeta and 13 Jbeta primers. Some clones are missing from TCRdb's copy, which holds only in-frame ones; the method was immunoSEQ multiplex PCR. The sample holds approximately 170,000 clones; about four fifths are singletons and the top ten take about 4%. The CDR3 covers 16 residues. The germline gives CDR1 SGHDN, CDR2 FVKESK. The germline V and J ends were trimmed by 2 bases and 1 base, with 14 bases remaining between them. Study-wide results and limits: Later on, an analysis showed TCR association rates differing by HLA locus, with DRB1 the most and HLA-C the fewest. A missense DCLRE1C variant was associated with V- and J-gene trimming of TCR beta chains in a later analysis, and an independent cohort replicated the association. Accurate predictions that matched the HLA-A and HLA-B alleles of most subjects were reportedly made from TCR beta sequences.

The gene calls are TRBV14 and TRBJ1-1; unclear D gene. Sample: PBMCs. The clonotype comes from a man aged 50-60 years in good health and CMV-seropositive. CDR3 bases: TGTGCCAGCAGCCAAACGGTCTCGGGAGGGAACACTGAAGCTTTCTTT. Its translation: CASSQTVSGGNTEAFF.